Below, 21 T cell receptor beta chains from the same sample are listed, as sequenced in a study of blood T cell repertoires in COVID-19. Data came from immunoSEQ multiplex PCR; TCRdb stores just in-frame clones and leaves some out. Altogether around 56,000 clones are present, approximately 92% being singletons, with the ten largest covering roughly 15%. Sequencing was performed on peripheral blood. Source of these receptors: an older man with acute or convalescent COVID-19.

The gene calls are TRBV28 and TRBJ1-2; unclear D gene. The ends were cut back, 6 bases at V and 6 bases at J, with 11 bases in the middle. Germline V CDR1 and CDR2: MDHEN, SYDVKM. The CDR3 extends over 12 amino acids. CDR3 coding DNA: TGTGCCAGCAGAGGTTTGGGCGATGGCTACACCTTC. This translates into CASRGLGDGYTF.

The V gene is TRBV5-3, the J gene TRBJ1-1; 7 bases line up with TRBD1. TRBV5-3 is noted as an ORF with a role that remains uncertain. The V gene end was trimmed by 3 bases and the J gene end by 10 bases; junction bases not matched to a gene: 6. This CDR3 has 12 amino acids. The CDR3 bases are TGTGCCAGAAGCTACGACAGGGAAGGAGCTTTCTTT. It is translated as CARSYDREGAFF.

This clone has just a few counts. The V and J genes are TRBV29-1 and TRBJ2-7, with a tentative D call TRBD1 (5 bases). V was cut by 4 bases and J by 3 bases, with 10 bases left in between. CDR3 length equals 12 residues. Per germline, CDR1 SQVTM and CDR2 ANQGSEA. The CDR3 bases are TGCAGCGTTGGGCGACAGAACTACGAGCAGTACTTC. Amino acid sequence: CSVGRQNYEQYF.

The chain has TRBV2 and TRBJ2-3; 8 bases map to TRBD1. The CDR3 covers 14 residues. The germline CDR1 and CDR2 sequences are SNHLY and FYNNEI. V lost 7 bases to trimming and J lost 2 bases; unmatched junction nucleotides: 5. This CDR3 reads CASTGTGPTDTQYF. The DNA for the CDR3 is TGTGCCAGCACCGGGACAGGTCCCACAGATACGCAGTATTTT.

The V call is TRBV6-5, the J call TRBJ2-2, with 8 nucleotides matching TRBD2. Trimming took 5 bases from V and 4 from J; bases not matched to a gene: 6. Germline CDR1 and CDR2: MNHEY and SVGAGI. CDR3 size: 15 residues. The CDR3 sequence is CASSNIAGFTGELFF. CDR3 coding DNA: TGTGCCAGCAGTAACATAGCGGGGTTCACCGGGGAGCTGTTTTTT.

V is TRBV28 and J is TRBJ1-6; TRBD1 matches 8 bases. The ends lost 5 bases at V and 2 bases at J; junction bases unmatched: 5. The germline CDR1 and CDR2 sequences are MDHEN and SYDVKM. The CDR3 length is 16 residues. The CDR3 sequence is CASSRTGQAYNSPLHF. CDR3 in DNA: TGTGCCAGCAGTCGGACAGGGCAGGCCTATAATTCACCCCTCCACTTT.

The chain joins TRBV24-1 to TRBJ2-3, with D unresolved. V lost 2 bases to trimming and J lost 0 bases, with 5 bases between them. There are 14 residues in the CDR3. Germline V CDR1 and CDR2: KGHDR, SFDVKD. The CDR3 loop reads CATSDSRSTDTQYF. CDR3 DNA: TGTGCCACCAGTGATTCGCGGAGCACAGATACGCAGTATTTT.

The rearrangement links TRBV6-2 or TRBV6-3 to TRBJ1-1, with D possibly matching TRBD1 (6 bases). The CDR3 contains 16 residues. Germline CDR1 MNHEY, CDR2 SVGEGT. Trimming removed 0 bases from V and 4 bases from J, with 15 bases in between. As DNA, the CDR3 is TGTGCCAGCAGTTACTCAGGACAGTCGATCCTCACTGAAGCTTTCTTT. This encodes CASSYSGQSILTEAFF.

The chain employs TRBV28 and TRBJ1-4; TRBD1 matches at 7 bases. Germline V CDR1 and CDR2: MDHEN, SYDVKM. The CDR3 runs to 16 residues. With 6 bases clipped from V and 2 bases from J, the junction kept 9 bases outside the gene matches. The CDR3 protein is CASSQTGFGTNEKLFF. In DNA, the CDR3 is TGTGCCAGCAGCCAGACAGGGTTCGGCACTAATGAAAAACTGTTTTTT.

CDR3 DNA sequence: TGTGCCAGCAGTTACGGTGGCGGGGGGGACGAGCAGTACTTC. It yields the protein CASSYGGGGDEQYF. The V call is TRBV6-5, the J call TRBJ2-7, with 9 positions matching TRBD2. Germline CDR1 and CDR2: MNHEY and SVGAGI. V lost 2 bases to trimming and J lost 5 bases; unmatched junction nucleotides: 4. This CDR3 region has 14 residues.

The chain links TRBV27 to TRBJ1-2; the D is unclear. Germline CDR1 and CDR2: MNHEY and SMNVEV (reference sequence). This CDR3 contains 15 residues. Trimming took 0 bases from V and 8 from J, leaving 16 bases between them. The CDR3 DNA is TGTGCCAGCAGTTTATCCATCGGCGGGCCGGGAGGCTACACCTTC. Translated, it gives CASSLSIGGPGGYTF.

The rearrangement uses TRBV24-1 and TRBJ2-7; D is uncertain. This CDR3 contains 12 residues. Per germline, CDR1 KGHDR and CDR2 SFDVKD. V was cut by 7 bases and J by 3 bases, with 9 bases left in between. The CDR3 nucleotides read TGTGCCACCAGCCAGGTGGGCTACGAGCAGTACTTC. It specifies CATSQVGYEQYF.

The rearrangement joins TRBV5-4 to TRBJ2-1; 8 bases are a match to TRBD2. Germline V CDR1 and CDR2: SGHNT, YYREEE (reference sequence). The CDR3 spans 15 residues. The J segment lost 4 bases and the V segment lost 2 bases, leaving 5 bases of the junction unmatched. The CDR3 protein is CASSFRRGDYNEQFF. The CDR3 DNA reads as TGTGCCAGCAGCTTTCGGCGGGGGGATTACAATGAGCAGTTCTTC.

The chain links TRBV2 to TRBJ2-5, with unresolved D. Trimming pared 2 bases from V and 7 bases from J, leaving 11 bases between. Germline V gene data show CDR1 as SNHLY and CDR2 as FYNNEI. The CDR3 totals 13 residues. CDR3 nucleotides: TGTGCCAGCAGTGAAAGACCAGGCGCGACCCAGTACTTC. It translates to CASSERPGATQYF.

CDR3 DNA: TGTGCCAGCAGCTTTCGGGGGACTAATGAAAAACTGTTTTTT. Its protein is CASSFRGTNEKLFF. The chain recombines TRBV7-9 with TRBJ1-4, with D possibly TRBD1 on 5 matching bases. The CDR3 is 14 residues long. The germline V gene encodes CDR1 SEHNR and CDR2 FQNEAQ (reference sequence). V was cut by 3 bases and J by 2 bases, with 7 bases left in between.

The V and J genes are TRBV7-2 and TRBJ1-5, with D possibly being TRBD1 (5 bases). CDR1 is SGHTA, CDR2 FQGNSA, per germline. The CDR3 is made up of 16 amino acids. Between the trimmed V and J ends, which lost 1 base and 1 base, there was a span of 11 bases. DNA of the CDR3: TGTGCCAGCAGCTTAGATTCGGGGGGAAGCAATCAGCCCCAGCATTTT. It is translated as CASSLDSGGSNQPQHF.

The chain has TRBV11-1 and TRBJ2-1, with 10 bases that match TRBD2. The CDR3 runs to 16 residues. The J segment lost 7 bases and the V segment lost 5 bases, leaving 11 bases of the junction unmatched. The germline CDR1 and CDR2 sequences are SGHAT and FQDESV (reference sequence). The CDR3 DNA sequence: TGTGCCAGCAGCCCTAGGGGGACTAGCGCCCCGAATGAGCAGTTCTTC. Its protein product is CASSPRGTSAPNEQFF.

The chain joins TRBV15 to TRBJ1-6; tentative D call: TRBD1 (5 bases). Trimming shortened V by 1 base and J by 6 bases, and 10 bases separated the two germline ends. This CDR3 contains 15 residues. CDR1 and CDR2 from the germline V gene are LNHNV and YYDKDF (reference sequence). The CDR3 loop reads CATSRAMGGNSPLHF. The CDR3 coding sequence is TGTGCCACCAGCAGAGCAATGGGGGGTAATTCACCCCTCCACTTT.

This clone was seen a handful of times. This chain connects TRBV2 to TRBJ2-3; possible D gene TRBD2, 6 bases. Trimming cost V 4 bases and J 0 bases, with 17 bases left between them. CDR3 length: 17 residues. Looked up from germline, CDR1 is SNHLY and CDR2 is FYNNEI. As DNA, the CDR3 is TGTGCCAGCAGTGGAGGGCCCTGGCGGGGAAGCACAGATACGCAGTATTTT. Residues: CASSGGPWRGSTDTQYF.

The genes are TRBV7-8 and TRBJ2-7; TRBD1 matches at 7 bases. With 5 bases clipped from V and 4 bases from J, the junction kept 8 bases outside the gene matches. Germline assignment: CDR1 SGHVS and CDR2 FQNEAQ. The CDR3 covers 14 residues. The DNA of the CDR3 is TGTGCCAGCAGCACTTCGGACAGGATGTACGAGCAGTACTTC. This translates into CASSTSDRMYEQYF.

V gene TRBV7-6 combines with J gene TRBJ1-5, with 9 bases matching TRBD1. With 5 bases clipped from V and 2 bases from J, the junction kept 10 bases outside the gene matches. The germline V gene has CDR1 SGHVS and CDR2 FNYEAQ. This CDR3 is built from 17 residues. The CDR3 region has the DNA TGTGCCAGCAGCCCGGAACAGGGGGCCCTTCGCAATCAGCCCCAGCATTTT. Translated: CASSPEQGALRNQPQHF.